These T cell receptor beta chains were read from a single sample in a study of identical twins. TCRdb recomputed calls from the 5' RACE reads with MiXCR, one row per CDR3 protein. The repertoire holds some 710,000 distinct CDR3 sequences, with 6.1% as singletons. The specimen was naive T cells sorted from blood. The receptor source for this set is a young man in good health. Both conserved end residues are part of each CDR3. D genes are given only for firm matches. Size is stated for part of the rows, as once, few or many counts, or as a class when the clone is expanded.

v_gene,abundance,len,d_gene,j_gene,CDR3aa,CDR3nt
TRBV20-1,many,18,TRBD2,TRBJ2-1,CSARDPQISGRSYNEQFF,TGCAGTGCTAGAGACCCTCAGATTAGCGGGAGGTCTTACAATGAGCAGTTCTTC
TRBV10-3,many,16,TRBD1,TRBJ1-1,CAISESGTAQNTEAFF,TGTGCCATCAGTGAGTCCGGGACAGCCCAAAACACTGAAGCTTTCTTT
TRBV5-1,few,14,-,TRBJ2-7,CASSLLGPGEEQYF,TGCGCCAGCAGCTTGCTAGGCCCTGGTGAGGAGCAGTACTTC
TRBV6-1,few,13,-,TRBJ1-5,CASTGNSNQPQHF,TGTGCCAGCACCGGGAATAGCAATCAGCCCCAGCATTTT
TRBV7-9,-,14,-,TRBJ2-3,CATRAASSTDTQYF,TGTGCCACCCGGGCAGCGTCTAGCACAGATACGCAGTATTTT
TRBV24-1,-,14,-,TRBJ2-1,CATSEMGLHNEQFF,TGTGCCACCAGTGAGATGGGGCTACACAATGAGCAGTTCTTC
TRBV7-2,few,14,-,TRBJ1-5,CASSLVASGQPQHF,TGTGCCAGCAGCTTAGTGGCGTCGGGCCAGCCCCAGCATTTT
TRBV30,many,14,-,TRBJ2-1,CAWSVGESYNEQFF,TGTGCCTGGAGTGTAGGGGAGTCCTACAATGAGCAGTTCTTC
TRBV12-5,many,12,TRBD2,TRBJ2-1,CASGSGRGEQFF,TGTGCTAGTGGTAGCGGGAGAGGTGAGCAGTTCTTC
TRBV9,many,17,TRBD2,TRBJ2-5,CASSVGGRGSVWETQYF,TGTGCCAGCAGCGTGGGCGGGAGGGGCTCCGTCTGGGAGACCCAGTACTTC
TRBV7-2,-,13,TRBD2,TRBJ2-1,CAILKRESYEQFF,TGTGCCATCTTAAAGCGGGAGTCGTATGAGCAGTTCTTC
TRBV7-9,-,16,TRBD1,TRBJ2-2,CAGSGQGPRGTGELFF,TGTGCCGGATCGGGACAGGGACCTCGGGGGACCGGGGAGCTGTTTTTT
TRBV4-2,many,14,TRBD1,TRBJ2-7,CASSHTGDTYEQYF,TGTGCCAGCAGCCATACAGGGGATACCTACGAGCAGTACTTC
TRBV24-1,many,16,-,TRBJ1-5,CATSDNMRQSNQPQHF,TGTGCCACCAGTGATAATATGAGACAGAGCAATCAGCCCCAGCATTTT
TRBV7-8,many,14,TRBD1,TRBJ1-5,CASSFGTARQPQHF,TGTGCCAGCAGCTTTGGGACAGCTCGGCAGCCCCAGCATTTT
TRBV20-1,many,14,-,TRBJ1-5,CSARDSSGEQPQHF,TGCAGTGCTAGAGATTCGTCGGGTGAGCAGCCCCAGCATTTT
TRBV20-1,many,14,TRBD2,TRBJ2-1,CSAGLAGGYNEQFF,TGCAGTGCTGGACTAGCGGGAGGGTACAATGAGCAGTTCTTC
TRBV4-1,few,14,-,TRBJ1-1,CASSQNTANTEAFF,TGCGCCAGCAGCCAGAACACAGCGAACACTGAAGCTTTCTTT
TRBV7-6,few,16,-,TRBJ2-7,CASSLVRDTMTYEQYF,TGTGCCAGCAGCTTAGTGCGGGACACCATGACCTACGAGCAGTACTTC
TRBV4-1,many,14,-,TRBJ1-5,CASSLQGLNQPQHF,TGCGCCAGCAGCCTACAGGGACTCAATCAGCCCCAGCATTTT
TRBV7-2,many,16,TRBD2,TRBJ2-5,CASSSGTLAGQETQYF,TGTGCCAGCAGCTCGGGGACCCTAGCGGGACAAGAGACCCAGTACTTC
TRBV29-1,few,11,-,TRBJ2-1,CSVVGQGNQFF,TGCAGCGTTGTAGGCCAGGGCAACCAGTTCTTC
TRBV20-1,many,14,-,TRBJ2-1,CSALKPRGYNEQFF,TGCAGTGCTCTTAAGCCAAGGGGCTACAATGAGCAGTTCTTC
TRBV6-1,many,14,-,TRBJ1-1,CASSESNLNTEAFF,TGTGCCAGCAGTGAATCCAACTTGAACACTGAAGCTTTCTTT
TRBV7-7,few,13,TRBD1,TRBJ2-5,CASSAGQGGTQYF,TGTGCCAGCAGCGCGGGACAGGGAGGGACCCAGTACTTC
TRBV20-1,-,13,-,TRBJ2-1,CSARDWGAYEQFF,TGCAGTGCTAGAGATTGGGGAGCTTATGAGCAGTTCTTC
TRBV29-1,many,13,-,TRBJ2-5,CSVEAGATETQYF,TGCAGCGTTGAAGCAGGGGCCACAGAGACCCAGTACTTC
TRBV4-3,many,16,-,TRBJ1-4,CASSQDVRDGGEKLFF,TGCGCCAGCAGCCAAGATGTAAGGGACGGGGGGGAAAAACTGTTTTTT
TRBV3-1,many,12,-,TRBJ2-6,CASSQEGSVLTF,TGTGCCAGCAGCCAAGAGGGCAGTGTCCTGACTTTC
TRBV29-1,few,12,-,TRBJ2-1,CSGAQGYNEQFF,TGCAGCGGTGCCCAAGGGTACAATGAGCAGTTCTTC
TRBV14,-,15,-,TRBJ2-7,CASSQDASRLYEQYF,TGTGCCAGCAGCCAAGATGCCTCAAGACTTTACGAGCAGTACTTC
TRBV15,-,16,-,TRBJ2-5,CATSRPLGSGMETQYF,TGTGCCACCAGCAGACCTCTAGGGTCAGGTATGGAGACCCAGTACTTC
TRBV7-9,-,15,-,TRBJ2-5,CASSLLGGTGETQYF,TGTGCCAGCAGCTTATTAGGGGGAACCGGGGAGACCCAGTACTTC